The TCR beta chain under discussion was sequenced for a study of blood T cell repertoires in COVID-19. The V gene's germline CDR1 is SGDLS and CDR2 YYNGEE. Deletions cut 0 bases from V and 0 bases from J, with 7 bases between. There are 15 residues in the CDR3. The assay was immunoSEQ multiplex PCR, and TCRdb's table has in-frame clones only and misses some. The sample shows around 430,000 clones, about 83% of them seen only once. Individuals drawn from 24 US areas were roughly 18 to 95 years old. A note on this clone: Other nucleotide sequences from this sample produce the same CDR3.

The gene calls are TRBV9 and TRBJ1-3; the D is unclear. The sequenced material came from PBMCs or T cells enriched from blood (not recorded which). The receptor was derived from a woman in her 50s who had recovered from COVID-19. The CDR3 bases are TGTGCCAGCAGCGTAGGAGAAAGCTCTGGAAACACCATATATTTT. Translation: CASSVGESSGNTIYF.